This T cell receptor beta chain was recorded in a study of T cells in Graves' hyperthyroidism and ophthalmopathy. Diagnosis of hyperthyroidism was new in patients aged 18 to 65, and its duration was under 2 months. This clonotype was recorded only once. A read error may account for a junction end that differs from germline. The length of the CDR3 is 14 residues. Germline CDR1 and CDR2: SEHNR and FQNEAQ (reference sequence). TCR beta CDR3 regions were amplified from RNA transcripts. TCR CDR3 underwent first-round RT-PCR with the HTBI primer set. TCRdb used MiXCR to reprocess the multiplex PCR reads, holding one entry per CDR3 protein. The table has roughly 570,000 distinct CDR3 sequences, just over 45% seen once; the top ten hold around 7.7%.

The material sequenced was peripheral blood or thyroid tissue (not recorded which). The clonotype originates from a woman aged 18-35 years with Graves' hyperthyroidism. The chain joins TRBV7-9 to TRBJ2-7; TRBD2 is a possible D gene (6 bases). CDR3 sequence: CASSLGGYAYEPYF. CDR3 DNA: TGTGCCAGCAGCTTGGGGGGATATGCCTACGAGCCGTACTTC.